The 21 T cell receptor beta chains below were found in one sample sequenced in a study of CD8+ T cells in alopecia areata. Treatment noted: oral pan-JAK inhibitor, 5-10 mg twice daily. RNA, once extracted, was reverse transcribed into cDNA for use as the sequencing template. Measured with immunoSEQ multiplex PCR; TCRdb has only the in-frame clones, and not every one. This sample has 200,000 or so clones, with 55% to 70% found just once. Source: CD4+ T cells sorted from blood, taken at week 24, from a patient treated with tofacitinib. All receptors come from a human donor with alopecia areata.

Only a few counts were recorded for this clone. V is TRBV4-1 and J is TRBJ1-5; 9 nucleotides match TRBD1. Trimming cost V 3 bases and J 3 bases; bases outside gene matches: 9. The CDR3 covers 17 residues. The germline gives CDR1 MGHRA, CDR2 YSYEKL. The CDR3 protein is CASSQDRGPPLNQPQHF. The CDR3 coding sequence is TGCGCCAGCAGCCAGGACAGGGGTCCACCTCTCAATCAGCCCCAGCATTTT.

V and J are TRBV18 and TRBJ2-5, with TRBD1 matching 8 bases. Trimming took 5 bases from V and 7 from J; bases not matched to a gene: 6. Germline V gene sequence: CDR1 KGHSH, CDR2 LQKENI. The CDR3 consists of 13 residues. CDR3 coding DNA: TGTGCCAGCTCAGCGGACAGGGAAGGGACCCAGTACTTC. As protein: CASSADREGTQYF.

The V gene is TRBV5-1, the J gene TRBJ2-3; unclear D gene. Trimming took 1 base from V and 4 from J, leaving 7 bases between them. In germline, CDR1 is SGHRS, CDR2 YFSETQ. The CDR3 covers 13 residues. CDR3 nucleotide sequence: TGCGCCAGCAGCTTGCAGGATGCAGATACGCAGTATTTT. Translating it yields CASSLQDADTQYF.

The gene calls are TRBV5-4 and TRBJ1-2, with D possibly matching TRBD1 (5 bases). V gave up 1 base and J gave up 3 bases, with 7 bases separating them. There are 13 residues in the CDR3. Looked up from germline, CDR1 is SGHNT and CDR2 is YYREEE (reference sequence). The CDR3 protein is CASSLRGYYGYTF. CDR3 DNA: TGTGCCAGCAGCTTGAGGGGCTACTATGGCTACACCTTC.

This rearrangement joins TRBV5-4 to TRBJ2-7; 8 positions agree with TRBD1. This CDR3 contains 12 residues. Germline V gene lookup returns CDR1 SGHNT and CDR2 YYREEE (reference sequence). J was trimmed by 6 bases and V by 4 bases; bases with no gene match: 3. CDR3 in DNA: TGTGCCAGCAGCGCAACAGGGGGCGAGCAGTACTTC. This translates into CASSATGGEQYF.

The chain recombines TRBV5-1 with TRBJ2-2; D unclear. Germline V gives CDR1 SGHRS, CDR2 YFSETQ. CDR3 size: 16 residues. The V and J ends lost 0 bases and 6 bases respectively, with 15 bases between them. For the CDR3, the DNA is TGCGCCAGCAGCTTGGTAGTCGTTTCCGCATCCGGGGAGCTGTTTTTT. Its protein is CASSLVVVSASGELFF.

This clone was seen a handful of times. Here the CDR3 reads CASSFLGPPSSYNSPLHF. CDR3 nucleotides: TGTGCCAGCAGCTTCCTAGGTCCGCCGAGCTCCTATAATTCACCCCTCCACTTT. The gene calls are TRBV7-9 and TRBJ1-6; D unclear. Germline V lookup: CDR1 SEHNR, CDR2 FQNEAQ (reference sequence). This CDR3 has 18 residues. Trimming left V 3 bases short and J 0 bases short, with 15 bases between.

The chain combines TRBV4-2 with TRBJ1-2; D gene unclear. Trimming pared 0 bases from V and 3 bases from J, leaving 11 bases between. Germline loops: CDR1 LGHNA, CDR2 YNFKEQ. The CDR3 has 15 residues. The CDR3 loop is CASSQEGGSDYGYTF. The CDR3 DNA is TGTGCCAGCAGCCAAGAAGGCGGATCCGACTATGGCTACACCTTC.

This sequence joins TRBV18 and TRBJ2-3, with 8 positions matching TRBD2. V dropped 5 bases and J dropped 2; count of bases not matched to a gene: 9. This CDR3 region has 16 residues. Per the germline V gene, CDR1 is KGHSH and CDR2 is LQKENI. The CDR3 loop reads CASSFETGGSTDTQYF. The CDR3 nucleotides are TGTGCCAGCTCATTCGAGACGGGAGGGTCCACAGATACGCAGTATTTT.

The rearrangement links TRBV4-3 to TRBJ2-5; no reliable D call. The CDR3 has 14 amino acids. Trimming removed 0 bases at V and 5 bases at J, with 10 bases between. Germline V gene data show CDR1 as LGHNA and CDR2 as YSLEER. The CDR3 DNA reads TGCGCCAGCAGCCAAGATCTCGGAGCGGAGACCCAGTACTTC. It translates to CASSQDLGAETQYF.

The V gene is TRBV7-2, the J gene TRBJ2-1, with 7 bases matching TRBD2. This CDR3 spans 14 amino acids. Germline loops: CDR1 SGHTA, CDR2 FQGNSA. J lost 4 bases, V lost 4 bases, and 4 bases had no gene match. CDR3 protein: CASSSGGYYNEQFF. In nucleotides, the CDR3 is TGTGCCAGCAGCTCCGGGGGGTATTACAATGAGCAGTTCTTC.

This rearrangement joins TRBV5-1 to TRBJ2-7; perhaps D is TRBD1 or TRBD2 (5 bases each). The ends were cut back, 0 bases at V and 3 bases at J, with 16 bases in the middle. The CDR3 has 16 amino acids. The germline CDR1 and CDR2 sequences are SGHRS and YFSETQ. CDR3 sequence: CASSLGTGTPVYEQYF. CDR3 coding DNA: TGCGCCAGCAGCTTGGGCACCGGGACCCCTGTCTACGAGCAGTACTTC.

The gene calls are TRBV7-9 and TRBJ2-5, with D perhaps matching TRBD1 (6 bases). Germline V gives CDR1 SEHNR, CDR2 FQNEAQ (reference sequence). V lost 5 bases to trimming and J lost 4 bases, with 17 bases between them. CDR3 length: 15 amino acids. CDR3 bases: TGTGCCAGCAGCGACACAGGGACCCCACTAGAGACCCAGTACTTC. It translates to CASSDTGTPLETQYF.

This chain joins TRBV2 and TRBJ1-1, with D possibly matching TRBD1 (6 bases). V lost 5 bases and J lost 0, with 13 bases in between. Looked up from germline, CDR1 is SNHLY and CDR2 is FYNNEI. The CDR3 length is 15 residues. The CDR3 DNA sequence: TGTGCCAGCAGTCGGATGGGACAAGTGAACACTGAAGCTTTCTTT. Its translation: CASSRMGQVNTEAFF.

This clone was seen only once. V is TRBV7-6 and J is TRBJ2-5; D is unresolved. This CDR3 contains 13 residues. The germline V and J ends were trimmed by 3 bases and 1 base, with 6 bases remaining between them. CDR1 SGHVS and CDR2 FNYEAQ come from the germline V gene. In DNA form, the CDR3 reads TGTGCCAGCAGCTTCTCAATCCAAGAGACCCAGTACTTC. It yields the protein CASSFSIQETQYF.

The J gene is TRBJ1-1, the V gene TRBV5-6; D not certain. V lost 0 bases to trimming and J lost 0 bases, with 9 bases between them. The CDR3 runs to 15 residues. The germline gives CDR1 SGHDT, CDR2 YYEEEE. The CDR3 DNA is TGTGCCAGCAGCTTGGAGTACCTCATGAACACTGAAGCTTTCTTT. Its translation: CASSLEYLMNTEAFF.

The table lists this clone with a count of one. This chain connects TRBV29-1 to TRBJ2-7; 7 bases fit TRBD2. The V and J ends lost 4 bases and 3 bases, in that order; junction bases with no gene match: 6. The germline CDR1 and CDR2 sequences are SQVTM and ANQGSEA. The CDR3 is 13 amino acids. The chain's CDR3 is CSVAMGGVYEQYF. For the CDR3, the DNA is TGCAGCGTTGCTATGGGAGGGGTCTACGAGCAGTACTTC.

The chain recombines TRBV29-1 with TRBJ1-3; D possibly corresponds to TRBD1 (6 bases). In germline, CDR1 is SQVTM, CDR2 ANQGSEA. The CDR3 consists of 14 residues. Trimming pared 3 bases from V and 0 bases from J, leaving 9 bases between. The CDR3 loop is CSVDTGLSGNTIYF. CDR3 sequence (DNA): TGCAGCGTTGACACAGGGCTCTCTGGAAACACCATATATTTT.

J is TRBJ2-3 and V is TRBV11-3, with D possibly TRBD2 on 6 matching bases. Germline CDR1 reads SGHNT; CDR2 reads YENEEA. Trimming stripped 1 base from V and 1 base from J, with 6 bases between. The CDR3 is 14 amino acids. This chain's CDR3 is CASSLAGGTDTQYF. CDR3 coding DNA: TGTGCCAGCAGCTTAGCGGGGGGCACAGATACGCAGTATTTT. The full variable domain, completed using reference TRBV11-3 and TRBJ2-3, is EAGVVQSPRYKIIEKKQPVAFWCNPISGHNTLYWYLQNLGQGPELLIRYENEEAVDDSQLPKDRFSAERLKGVDSTLKIQPAELGDSAVYLCASSLAGGTDTQYFGPGTRLTVL.

The chain combines TRBV29-1 with TRBJ1-2, with a tentative D call TRBD1 (6 bases). V gave up 7 bases and J gave up 3 bases, with 15 bases separating them. This CDR3 region has 13 residues. The germline V gene has CDR1 SQVTM and CDR2 ANQGSEA. The chain's CDR3 is CSAPTGGHYGYTF. The DNA for the CDR3 is TGCAGCGCGCCGACGGGGGGGCACTATGGCTACACCTTC. The variable domain in full, completed from reference TRBV29-1 and TRBJ1-2, reads SAVISQKPSRDICQRGTSLTIQCQVDSQVTMMFWYRQQPGQSLTLIATANQGSEATYESGFVIDKFPISRPNLTFSTLTVSNMSPEDSSIYLCSAPTGGHYGYTFGSGTRLTVV.

In this sample, this clone turned up many times. Other DNA sequences in this specimen translate into the identical CDR3. V gene TRBV29-1 combines with J gene TRBJ2-5; no clear D gene. Trimming took 4 bases from V and 5 from J, leaving 2 bases between them. CDR1 SQVTM and CDR2 ANQGSEA come from the germline V gene. The CDR3 is 9 residues long. The CDR3 sequence: CSVGETQYF. The CDR3, as DNA: TGCAGCGTTGGGGAGACCCAGTACTTC.